The T cell receptor beta chain under discussion was sequenced for a study of shared clonotypes between healthy human individuals. Each of the donors was a healthy adult who was HIV-negative and had not had a recent acute infection or vaccination. Study outcomes and limitations: It was only blood that was sampled, and tissue repertoires likely differ.

Produced via immunoSEQ multiplex PCR; TCRdb's table is partial and in-frame only. The repertoire holds nearly 1 million clones, with approximately 76% as singletons. This clone turned up a few times. What it binds is unknown. The sequence derives from a man between 18 and 29 years old in good health. The sample was memory CD4+ T cells sorted from blood. As to subset: CD45RA-negative fraction.

The CDR3 sequence: CASSSDITNIQYF. The CDR3 DNA follows: TGTGCCAGCAGCTCCGACATCACTAACATTCAGTACTTC. The chain carries TRBV11-2 and TRBJ2-4; D is undetermined. The CDR3 totals 13 residues. CDR1 is SGHAT, CDR2 FQNNGV, per germline. The V end was cut by 4 bases, the J end by 7 bases, with 11 bases between.